The 27 T cell receptor beta chains presented below share a single source sample, sequenced in a study of cytomegalovirus exposure and HLA in healthy donors. The PCR employed 60 Vbeta primers together with 13 Jbeta primers. Method: immunoSEQ multiplex PCR; TCRdb's copy keeps in-frame clones and lacks some. The table shows about 130,000 clones, with about four fifths occurring only once. Sequences were obtained from PBMCs. The receptors originated from a woman aged 60-75 years in good health and CMV-seropositive.

V is TRBV20-1 and J is TRBJ2-1; possibly TRBD1 for D (6 bases). V gave up 5 bases and J gave up 9 bases, with 8 bases separating them. The CDR3 contains 10 residues. The germline V gene has CDR1 DFQATT and CDR2 SNEGSKA (reference sequence). The CDR3 is CSAGDTEQFF. CDR3 coding DNA: TGCAGTGCTGGGGACACTGAGCAGTTCTTC.

This clone has only one observation. This chain joins TRBV11-2 and TRBJ2-1, with 8 positions matching TRBD2. Germline V gene sequence: CDR1 SGHAT, CDR2 FQNNGV. The CDR3 loop spans 15 amino acids. V lost 5 bases, J lost 9 bases, and 12 bases stayed unmatched. CDR3 region: CASSEGLASLSEQFF. The CDR3 DNA reads TGTGCCAGCAGCGAAGGACTAGCCTCATTGAGTGAGCAGTTCTTC.

This clone was counted only a few times. J is TRBJ1-2 and V is TRBV7-2, with a weak D call TRBD1 (5 bases). Germline CDR1 reads SGHTA; CDR2 reads FQGNSA. CDR3 size: 15 residues. V lost 1 base and J lost 4, with 13 bases in between. Written as DNA, the CDR3 is TGTGCCAGCAGCTTAGGCCCGGGGGTAGGCTATGGCTACACCTTC. It specifies CASSLGPGVGYGYTF.

This chain connects TRBV7-6 to TRBJ2-3, with unresolved D. Germline CDR1 SGHVS, CDR2 FNYEAQ. The CDR3 consists of 14 residues. Between the trimmed V and J ends, which lost 3 bases and 3 bases, there was a span of 10 bases. CDR3 region: CASSFSLVTDTQYF. The CDR3 DNA follows: TGTGCCAGCAGCTTCAGCCTAGTGACAGATACGCAGTATTTT.

The CDR3 reads CASSGRGTEAFF. The CDR3 bases are TGCGCCAGCAGCGGCAGGGGGACTGAAGCTTTCTTT. This chain joins TRBV5-1 and TRBJ1-1; 7 bases map to TRBD1. Germline V gene data show CDR1 as SGHRS and CDR2 as YFSETQ. The CDR3 contains 12 residues. J was trimmed by 5 bases and V by 4 bases; bases with no gene match: 2.

The V call is TRBV4-1, the J call TRBJ2-6; 9 bases match TRBD2. The J segment lost 0 bases and the V segment lost 1 base, leaving 16 bases of the junction unmatched. CDR1 is MGHRA and CDR2 is YSYEKL in the germline V gene. There are 22 residues in the CDR3. CDR3 DNA sequence: TGCGCCAGCAGCCAAGGGTCTCGGGTTTTTATAGCGGGAGTCTCTGGGGCCAACGTCCTGACTTTC. The encoded protein is CASSQGSRVFIAGVSGANVLTF.

The V gene is TRBV5-6, the J gene TRBJ1-5; 8 positions agree with TRBD1. Germline CDR1 SGHDT, CDR2 YYEEEE. The CDR3 consists of 17 residues. With V trimmed by 0 bases and J by 7 bases, 12 bases remained unmatched. The CDR3: CASSLGGGQASGQPQHF. Here the CDR3 DNA reads TGTGCCAGCAGCTTGGGGGGGGGACAGGCCTCCGGGCAGCCCCAGCATTTT.

The chain links TRBV7-2 to TRBJ2-5; 7 positions agree with TRBD1. The J segment lost 3 bases and the V segment lost 8 bases, leaving 6 bases of the junction unmatched. The germline gives CDR1 SGHTA, CDR2 FQGNSA. The CDR3 is 13 amino acids. The CDR3 DNA reads as TGTGCCAGCGCTAAACAGGGGAAAGAGACCCAGTACTTC. The encoded protein is CASAKQGKETQYF.

The chain employs TRBV19 and TRBJ1-2; a weak D match, TRBD1 (6 bases). V shed 10 bases and J shed 5 bases, with 20 bases lying between them. From germline, CDR1 is LNHDA and CDR2 SQIVND (reference sequence). The CDR3 loop spans 14 amino acids. The CDR3 coding sequence is TGTGCCACCCAAGACAGGACCCGCGGGTATGGCTACACCTTC. Its translation is CATQDRTRGYGYTF.

The chain recombines TRBV19 with TRBJ2-1, with 12 bases aligning to TRBD2. Germline CDR1 and CDR2: LNHDA and SQIVND (reference sequence). Trimming took 3 bases from V and 3 from J; bases not matched to a gene: 6. This CDR3 region has 17 residues. In DNA, the CDR3 is TGTGCCAGTAGTATTTCGACTAGCGGGGGCCACTACAATGAGCAGTTCTTC. Protein: CASSISTSGGHYNEQFF.

The chain has TRBV6-5 and TRBJ2-7; TRBD2 might be the D (7 bases). The CDR3 is 15 residues long. CDR1 is MNHEY and CDR2 is SVGAGI in the germline V gene. V lost 4 bases to trimming and J lost 4 bases, with 17 bases between them. The CDR3 loop is CASSWSGAGAYEQYF. The CDR3 nucleotides are TGTGCCAGCAGTTGGTCCGGGGCGGGGGCATACGAGCAGTACTTC.

This chain joins TRBV5-1 and TRBJ2-3; D perhaps matches TRBD2 (6 bases). Germline V lookup: CDR1 SGHRS, CDR2 YFSETQ. This CDR3 has 15 residues. The V end was cut by 3 bases, the J end by 0 bases, with 11 bases between. CDR3 region: CASSSIAESTDTQYF. The CDR3 DNA follows: TGCGCCAGCAGCTCCATAGCGGAAAGCACAGATACGCAGTATTTT.

The V gene is TRBV7-6, the J gene TRBJ1-2, with 12 bases aligning to TRBD1. CDR1 and CDR2 from the germline V gene are SGHVS and FNYEAQ. This CDR3 is built from 18 residues. The V gene end was trimmed by 4 bases and the J gene end by 6 bases; junction bases not matched to a gene: 15. DNA for the CDR3: TGTGCCAGCAGCTCCAGTCTAGAGCCGGGACAGGGGGCTAATGGCTACACCTTC. Translated, it gives CASSSSLEPGQGANGYTF.

The chain carries TRBV10-1 and TRBJ2-5; the match to TRBD2 covers 7 bases. The CDR3 is 16 amino acids. Germline V CDR1 and CDR2: WNHNN, SYGVQD (reference sequence). V lost 4 bases to trimming and J lost 3 bases; unmatched junction nucleotides: 11. The CDR3 sequence: CASSGAPSSGKETQYF. For the CDR3, the DNA is TGCGCCAGCAGTGGGGCCCCTTCTAGCGGCAAAGAGACCCAGTACTTC.

In its sample, this clone was seen a few times. CDR3 sequence reads: CASSAPSGTAEQYF. The CDR3 DNA reads TGTGCCAGCAGTGCGCCCTCCGGGACAGCGGAGCAGTACTTC. The V and J genes are TRBV6-5 and TRBJ2-7, with TRBD1 identical over 7 bases. J lost 7 bases, V lost 5 bases, and 11 bases had no gene match. Per the germline V gene, CDR1 is MNHEY and CDR2 is SVGAGI. The CDR3 is 14 amino acids.

This clone has only a few counts. This chain uses TRBV29-1 with TRBJ1-1; D is uncertain. The V gene's germline CDR1 is SQVTM and CDR2 ANQGSEA. Trimming left V 5 bases short and J 1 base short, with 5 bases between. The CDR3 has 11 amino acids. CDR3 residues: CSVYKNTEAFF. CDR3 nucleotides: TGCAGCGTTTACAAGAACACTGAAGCTTTCTTT.

The rearrangement joins TRBV7-6 to TRBJ2-5; possible D gene TRBD1, 6 bases. V dropped 1 base and J dropped 5 bases, with 8 bases sitting between them. Germline-derived CDR1 and CDR2 are SGHVS and FNYEAQ. The CDR3 is 13 residues long. CDR3 sequence (DNA): TGTGCCAGCAGCTTAGACAGGGCGGAGACCCAGTACTTC. As protein: CASSLDRAETQYF.

This clone is a singleton in its sample. CDR3 sequence (DNA): TGTGCCAGCAGTACAACTCCTAGCGCAGATACGCAGTATTTT. Its protein is CASSTTPSADTQYF. This chain connects TRBV6-5 to TRBJ2-3, with a tentative D call TRBD2 (6 bases). The CDR3 extends over 14 amino acids. Deletions cut 5 bases from V and 4 bases from J, with 13 bases between. The germline V gene has CDR1 MNHEY and CDR2 SVGAGI.

The chain uses TRBV11-2 and TRBJ2-5; the match to TRBD2 covers 10 bases. The V and J ends lost 2 bases and 1 base, in that order; junction bases with no gene match: 7. The CDR3 loop spans 17 amino acids. Germline loops: CDR1 SGHAT, CDR2 FQNNGV. For the CDR3, the DNA is TGTGCCAGCAGCTTATTTCCTAGCGGGGGCCTCCAAGAGACCCAGTACTTC. It codes for CASSLFPSGGLQETQYF.

This clone has more than one count but fewer than ten. The DNA of the CDR3 is TGTGCCAGTAGTGACCTCAGGGGCTCTGGGGCCAACGTCCTGACTTTC. The encoded protein is CASSDLRGSGANVLTF. The chain has TRBV19 and TRBJ2-6, with D possibly matching TRBD1 (6 bases). CDR3 length: 16 residues. Germline loops: CDR1 LNHDA, CDR2 SQIVND (reference sequence). V was trimmed by 5 bases and J by 0 bases, leaving 11 bases between them.

This clone was detected a few times. The chain links TRBV4-3 to TRBJ1-1, with D possibly TRBD1 on 6 matching bases. Trimming stripped 3 bases from V and 0 bases from J, with 11 bases between. Germline assignment: CDR1 LGHNA and CDR2 YSLEER. This CDR3 region has 15 residues. CDR3 sequence: CASSQTGTLNTEAFF. The CDR3 nucleotides are TGCGCCAGCAGCCAGACCGGGACATTGAACACTGAAGCTTTCTTT.

This chain links TRBV5-1 with TRBJ1-3; no firm D call. Germline loops: CDR1 SGHRS, CDR2 YFSETQ. The CDR3 is 16 residues long. V lost 7 bases to trimming and J lost 0 bases, with 17 bases between them. This CDR3 is CASSLKTAASGNTIYF. The CDR3 DNA is TGCGCCAGCTCCTTGAAAACAGCTGCCTCTGGAAACACCATATATTTT.

The chain combines TRBV5-1 with TRBJ1-2, with D unresolved. In germline, CDR1 is SGHRS, CDR2 YFSETQ. The CDR3 is 13 residues long. Between the trimmed V and J ends, which lost 3 bases and 8 bases, there was a span of 14 bases. The CDR3 coding sequence is TGCGCCAGCAGCTCAGCACGGGTTGGGGGCTACACCTTC. Its protein is CASSSARVGGYTF.

CDR3 in amino acids: CASSDGGAILAPTDTQYF. The DNA of the CDR3 is TGTGCCAGCAGTGACGGGGGTGCTATTCTGGCCCCAACAGATACGCAGTATTTT. V is TRBV2 and J is TRBJ2-3; D may be TRBD2 (6 bases). Trimming cost V 3 bases and J 3 bases, with 22 bases left between them. The germline CDR1 and CDR2 sequences are SNHLY and FYNNEI. CDR3 length: 18 residues.

The chain couples TRBV4-1 to TRBJ2-7; 8 bases match TRBD1. The CDR3 runs to 15 residues. Trimming took 0 bases from V and 7 from J; bases not matched to a gene: 8. Per the germline V gene, CDR1 is MGHRA and CDR2 is YSYEKL. CDR3 DNA sequence: TGCGCCAGCAGCCAAGAGGGTCAGGGGGCTAGGGAGCAGTACTTC. Translating it yields CASSQEGQGAREQYF.

This clone was seen once. The CDR3 DNA reads as TGTGCCCGGACAGAAGGGGGGAACACTGAAGCTTTCTTT. Translation gives CARTEGGNTEAFF. The rearrangement joins TRBV30 to TRBJ1-1; maybe TRBD1 (6 bases). Germline V gene lookup returns CDR1 GTSNPN and CDR2 SVGIG (reference sequence). V dropped 8 bases and J dropped 1 base, with 14 bases sitting between them. The CDR3 contains 13 residues.

The rearrangement uses TRBV4-2 and TRBJ2-5; the match to TRBD2 covers 9 bases. V shed 3 bases and J 4 bases; nucleotides not matched to a gene: 9. The germline V gene has CDR1 LGHNA and CDR2 YNFKEQ. The CDR3 length is 16 residues. CDR3 loop: CASSQLGGGALETQYF. The CDR3 nucleotides are TGTGCCAGCAGCCAGCTAGGCGGGGGGGCCTTAGAGACCCAGTACTTC.